This record covers a single T cell receptor (beta chain). The antigen remains unidentified. Measured with immunoSEQ multiplex PCR; TCRdb has only the in-frame clones, and not every one. The sample records roughly 150,000 clones, about nine tenths being singletons. This specimen comes from a study of T cell responses to AZD1222 COVID-19 vaccine. CDR3 length: 15 amino acids. J was trimmed by 5 bases and V by 4 bases; bases with no gene match: 10. Germline V gene sequence: CDR1 SGDLS, CDR2 YYNGEE. Findings of the study overall: There were repertoire samples only from the period after the peak T cell response. Spike-specific TCR breadth and depth went up after people got two AZD1222 doses.

This specimen was peripheral blood, taken on day 0 of AZD1222 vaccination. The TCR comes from an adult in good health. The chain has TRBV9 and TRBJ2-3, with 7 bases lining up with TRBD2. In nucleotides, the CDR3 is TGTGCCAGCAGCCGCGGGGGAGCGGGTCGAGATACGCAGTATTTT. Amino acids: CASSRGGAGRDTQYF.